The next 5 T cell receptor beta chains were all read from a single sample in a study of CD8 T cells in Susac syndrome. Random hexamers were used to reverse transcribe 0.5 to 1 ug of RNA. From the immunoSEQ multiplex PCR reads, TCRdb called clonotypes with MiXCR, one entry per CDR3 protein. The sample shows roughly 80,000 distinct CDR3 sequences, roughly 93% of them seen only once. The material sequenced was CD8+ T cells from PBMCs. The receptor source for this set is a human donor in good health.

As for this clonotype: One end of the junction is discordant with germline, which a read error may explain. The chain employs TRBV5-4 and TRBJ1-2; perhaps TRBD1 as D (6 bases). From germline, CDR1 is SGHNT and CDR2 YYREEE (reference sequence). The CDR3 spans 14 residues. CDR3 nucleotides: TGTGCCAGCAGATTGGACAGCGACCACTGGGGCTACACCTTC. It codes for CASRLDSDHWGYTF. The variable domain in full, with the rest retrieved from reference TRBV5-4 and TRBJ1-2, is ETGVTQSPTHLIKTRGQQVTLRCSSQSGHNTVSWYQQALGQGPQFIFQYYREEENGRGNFPPRFSGLQFPNYSSELNVNALELDDSALYLCASRLDSDHWGYTFGSGTRLTVV.

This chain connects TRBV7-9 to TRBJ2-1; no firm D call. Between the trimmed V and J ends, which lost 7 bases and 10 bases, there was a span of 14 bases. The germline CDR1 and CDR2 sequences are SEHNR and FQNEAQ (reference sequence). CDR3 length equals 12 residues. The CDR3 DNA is TGTGCCAGCACCCCCCTCCTTGGGGAGCAGTTCTTC. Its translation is CASTPLLGEQFF.

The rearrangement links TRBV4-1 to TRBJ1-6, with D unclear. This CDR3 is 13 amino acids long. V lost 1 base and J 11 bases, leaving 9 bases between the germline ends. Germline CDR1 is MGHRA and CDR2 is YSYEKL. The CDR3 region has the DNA TGCGCCAGCAGCCAAGTACCCGAGGCACCCCTCCACTTT. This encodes CASSQVPEAPLHF.

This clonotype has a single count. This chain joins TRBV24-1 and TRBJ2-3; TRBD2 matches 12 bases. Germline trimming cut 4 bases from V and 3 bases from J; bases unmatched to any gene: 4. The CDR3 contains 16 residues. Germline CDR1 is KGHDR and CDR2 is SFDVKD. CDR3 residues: CATSDPLAGGTDTQYF. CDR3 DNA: TGTGCCACCAGTGACCCACTAGCGGGGGGAACAGATACGCAGTATTTT.

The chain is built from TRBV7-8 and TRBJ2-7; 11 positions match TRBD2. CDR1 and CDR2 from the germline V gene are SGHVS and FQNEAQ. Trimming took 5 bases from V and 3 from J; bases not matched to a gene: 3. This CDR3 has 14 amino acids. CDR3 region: CASSGGLAGYEQYF. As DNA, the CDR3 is TGTGCCAGCAGCGGAGGACTAGCGGGCTACGAGCAGTACTTC.